The 30 T cell receptor beta chains below all came from one sample that was sequenced in a study of Ad26.COV2.S vaccination and SARS-CoV-2 variants. TCRdb keeps only in-frame clones here, not all; method: immunoSEQ multiplex PCR. The sample carries around 340,000 clones, around 90% recorded once. Indicated treatment: about 20 received Ad26.COV2.S at low or high dose, single or two shots; about 5 received placebo; per-sample allocation not given. The samples date from day 63 after the first vaccine or placebo injection. Here the sequenced sample was peripheral blood, taken in a trial of Ad26.COV2.S vaccine versus placebo. Receptors were obtained from a person aged 18-60 years who received the Ad26.COV2.S COVID-19 vaccine or a placebo.

This clone was found once. J is TRBJ2-7 and V is TRBV5-1, with D perhaps matching TRBD1 or TRBD2 (5 bases each). The V gene lost 4 bases and the J gene lost 7 bases, with 18 bases spanning the gap. The CDR3 sequence is 14 residues long. The germline V gene has CDR1 SGHRS and CDR2 YFSETQ. CDR3 loop: CASSPGRPRGEQYF. In DNA form, the CDR3 reads TGCGCCAGCAGCCCGGGACGGCCTCGGGGTGAGCAGTACTTC.

V gene TRBV6-2 or TRBV6-3 combines with J gene TRBJ2-2, with 7 bases aligning to TRBD2. This CDR3 is built from 17 residues. Looked up from germline, CDR1 is MNHEY and CDR2 is SVGEGT. The J segment lost 2 bases and the V segment lost 2 bases, leaving 8 bases of the junction unmatched. The CDR3 DNA reads as TGTGCCAGCAGTTACCGCTGGGGGGGAGCCAACACCGGGGAGCTGTTTTTT. Its protein is CASSYRWGGANTGELFF.

The chain has TRBV3-1 (or the pseudogene TRBV3-2) and TRBJ1-4; the D is unclear. The CDR3 covers 14 residues. Per germline, CDR1 LGHDT and CDR2 YNNKEL (reference sequence). Trimming pared 4 bases from V and 8 bases from J, leaving 14 bases between. The CDR3 spells CASSLRTIGEKLFF. CDR3 bases: TGTGCCAGCAGCCTAAGGACCATAGGAGAAAAACTGTTTTTT.

In this sample, this clone turned up many times. The rearrangement uses TRBV30 and TRBJ1-2; D is unresolved. Germline V gene lookup returns CDR1 GTSNPN and CDR2 SVGIG (reference sequence). This CDR3 has 13 amino acids. With 2 bases removed from V and 4 bases from J, the gap between germline ends came to 11 bases. CDR3 in amino acids: CAWSPTGTYGYTF. CDR3 DNA: TGTGCCTGGAGTCCGACCGGAACCTATGGCTACACCTTC.

This chain joins TRBV9 and TRBJ2-7, with 9 bases lining up with TRBD1. The trim removed 0 bases at V and 3 bases at J, leaving 7 bases unmatched. This CDR3 has 16 amino acids. Germline V gene sequence: CDR1 SGDLS, CDR2 YYNGEE. CDR3 nucleotide sequence: TGTGCCAGCAGCGTAGGTTCGGACAGGGGCATCTACGAGCAGTACTTC. It encodes CASSVGSDRGIYEQYF.

This rearrangement joins TRBV11-3 to TRBJ1-6; 7 bases line up with TRBD1. Germline loops: CDR1 SGHNT, CDR2 YENEEA. Germline trimming cut 0 bases from V and 10 bases from J; bases unmatched to any gene: 21. This CDR3 spans 20 amino acids. This CDR3 is CASSLELGRQGRTSKSPLHF. CDR3 DNA sequence: TGTGCCAGCAGCTTAGAGCTCGGGAGACAGGGACGAACCAGCAAGTCACCCCTCCACTTT.

The rearrangement joins TRBV14 to TRBJ1-1, with D uncertain. The germline gives CDR1 SGHDN, CDR2 FVKESK. Trimming shortened V by 5 bases and J by 7 bases, and 14 bases separated the two germline ends. The CDR3 is 13 amino acids. The DNA for the CDR3 is TGTGCCAGCAGCTGGACTGCGGCCGGTGAAGCTTTCTTT. Its translation is CASSWTAAGEAFF.

The chain recombines TRBV6-2 or TRBV6-3 with TRBJ2-3, with D uncertain. The CDR3 contains 12 residues. Germline CDR1 and CDR2: MNHEY and SVGEGT. Trimming shortened V by 0 bases and J by 8 bases, and 6 bases separated the two germline ends. The CDR3 sequence is CASSYSRGTQYF. CDR3 nucleotide sequence: TGTGCCAGCAGTTACTCAAGAGGTACGCAGTATTTT.

The rearrangement uses TRBV5-4 and TRBJ1-6; 7 bases fit TRBD1. The CDR3 is 16 amino acids. Trimming removed 0 bases from V and 7 bases from J; junction bases left unmatched: 7. Germline V gene data show CDR1 as SGHNT and CDR2 as YYREEE (reference sequence). CDR3 protein: CASSLDEGARNSPLHF. DNA for the CDR3: TGTGCCAGCAGCTTGGATGAGGGGGCTCGGAATTCACCCCTCCACTTT.

V usage is TRBV27 and J usage is TRBJ2-7; a possible D gene is TRBD2 (7 bases). Germline CDR1 and CDR2: MNHEY and SMNVEV (reference sequence). V was trimmed by 2 bases and J by 4 bases, leaving 9 bases between them. The CDR3 is made up of 13 amino acids. The chain's CDR3 is CASSLEGGYEQYF. DNA of the CDR3: TGTGCCAGCAGTTTAGAGGGGGGGTACGAGCAGTACTTC.

The chain couples TRBV28 to TRBJ1-5; D not resolved. This CDR3 is 11 amino acids long. Deletions cut 3 bases from V and 6 bases from J, with 3 bases between. Germline assignment: CDR1 MDHEN and CDR2 SYDVKM. DNA for the CDR3: TGTGCCAGCAGTTTCGGTCAGCCCCAGCATTTT. Its protein is CASSFGQPQHF.

This chain connects TRBV28 to TRBJ1-2, with 9 positions matching TRBD1. The CDR3 is 15 amino acids. The J segment lost 8 bases and the V segment lost 6 bases, leaving 13 bases of the junction unmatched. CDR1 and CDR2 from the germline V gene are MDHEN and SYDVKM. The CDR3 DNA reads TGTGCCAGCAGGCAACAGGGGGCCAGCCGCGACGGCTACACCTTC. It yields the protein CASRQQGASRDGYTF.

This clone was seen a single time. The chain combines TRBV6-5 with TRBJ2-7; D unclear. CDR3 length: 14 residues. Germline CDR1 MNHEY, CDR2 SVGAGI. With 0 bases removed from V and 4 bases from J, the gap between germline ends came to 10 bases. The CDR3 sequence: CASSYSHLKYEQYF. CDR3 bases: TGTGCCAGCAGTTACTCTCACCTTAAATACGAGCAGTACTTC.

J is TRBJ2-2 and V is TRBV7-3, with D possibly matching TRBD1 (6 bases). Germline CDR1 and CDR2: SGHTA and FQGTGA. This CDR3 is 16 amino acids long. Trimming pared 7 bases from V and 3 bases from J, leaving 18 bases between. CDR3 in amino acids: CASTASRRGDTGELFF. Here the CDR3 DNA reads TGTGCCAGCACCGCATCCCGCAGGGGAGACACCGGGGAGCTGTTTTTT.

This rearrangement joins TRBV6-5 to TRBJ2-1, with D perhaps matching TRBD1 (5 bases). The V gene's germline CDR1 is MNHEY and CDR2 SVGAGI. CDR3 length equals 12 residues. The V end lost 6 bases, the J end lost 13 bases, and 16 bases lay between the germline ends. CDR3 amino acids: CASSGGALLQFF. CDR3 coding DNA: TGTGCCAGCAGCGGTGGGGCGCTACTCCAGTTCTTC.

The chain couples TRBV5-8 to TRBJ2-7, with unresolved D. CDR3 length equals 13 residues. Trimming took off 0 bases at V and 3 bases at J, with 7 bases between the two ends. Germline V CDR1 and CDR2: SGHTS, YDEGEE. CDR3 bases: TGTGCCAGCAGCTTGGTAAGAAGCTACGAGCAGTACTTC. As protein: CASSLVRSYEQYF.

This clone was seen only once. V and J are TRBV9 and TRBJ1-3; TRBD1 might be the D (5 bases). CDR3 length equals 14 residues. With 2 bases removed from V and 4 bases from J, the gap between germline ends came to 10 bases. The germline gives CDR1 SGDLS, CDR2 YYNGEE. CDR3 sequence reads: CASSVGTVGNTIYF. The DNA of the CDR3 is TGTGCCAGCAGCGTCGGGACGGTAGGAAACACCATATATTTT.

This clone was recorded once. This chain joins TRBV5-5 and TRBJ1-5; the D is unclear. This CDR3 comprises 13 residues. Germline V lookup: CDR1 SGHKS, CDR2 YYEKEE (reference sequence). Trimming stripped 0 bases from V and 11 bases from J, with 12 bases between. Written as DNA, the CDR3 is TGTGCCAGCAGCTTGGGTACTCCAACAGCCCAGCATTTT. The encoded protein is CASSLGTPTAQHF.

The V call is TRBV7-3, the J call TRBJ2-1; 8 bases align to TRBD2. J gave up 0 bases and V 7 bases, and 5 bases lay outside the gene matches. CDR3 size: 15 residues. The germline gives CDR1 SGHTA, CDR2 FQGTGA. The CDR3 DNA reads TGTGCCAGCAACCCCGGGACTAGCTCCTACAATGAGCAGTTCTTC. Translated, it gives CASNPGTSSYNEQFF.

The rearrangement joins TRBV7-2 to TRBJ2-1, with 7 positions matching TRBD1. Germline-derived CDR1 and CDR2 are SGHTA and FQGNSA. Trimming at V came to 6 bases and at J to 5 bases, leaving 10 bases not matched to a gene. The CDR3 covers 15 residues. CDR3 sequence (DNA): TGTGCCAGCAGGCCACAGGGGTGGGGAGACAATGAGCAGTTCTTC. It translates to CASRPQGWGDNEQFF.

The chain is built from TRBV6-5 and TRBJ2-7, with D tentatively TRBD2 (6 bases). The CDR3 is 14 residues long. Germline V gene data show CDR1 as MNHEY and CDR2 as SVGAGI. Trimming removed 6 bases at V and 2 bases at J, with 14 bases between. The CDR3 loop is CASRDTGGTYEQYF. The CDR3 DNA reads TGTGCCAGCAGGGATACCGGGGGAACCTACGAGCAGTACTTC.

The chain couples TRBV4-2 to TRBJ1-1, with D tentatively TRBD1 (5 bases). Between the trimmed V and J ends, which lost 0 bases and 6 bases, there was a span of 20 bases. The CDR3 totals 17 residues. Germline V CDR1 and CDR2: LGHNA, YNFKEQ. CDR3 residues: CASSQERLWGGYSEAFF. In nucleotides, the CDR3 is TGTGCCAGCAGCCAAGAAAGGCTTTGGGGGGGATACTCTGAAGCTTTCTTT.

V gene TRBV5-1 combines with J gene TRBJ1-5; the D is unclear. Germline CDR1 SGHRS, CDR2 YFSETQ. Trimming removed 1 base at V and 8 bases at J, with 10 bases between. The CDR3 contains 13 residues. The CDR3 bases are TGCGCCAGCAGCTTGATCCTGGGTGAGCCCCAGCATTTT. This codes for CASSLILGEPQHF.

In its sample, this clone was seen a few times. This chain connects TRBV2 to TRBJ1-5, with D uncertain. Looked up from germline, CDR1 is SNHLY and CDR2 is FYNNEI. Trimming removed 7 bases from V and 4 bases from J, with 11 bases in between. This CDR3 spans 13 amino acids. The CDR3: CASTQGRNQPQHF. In DNA, the CDR3 is TGTGCCAGCACTCAAGGGAGGAATCAGCCCCAGCATTTT.

Only one count was recorded for this clone. The chain uses TRBV29-1 and TRBJ1-1, with D possibly matching TRBD1 (5 bases). Germline CDR1 SQVTM, CDR2 ANQGSEA. Trimming took 7 bases from V and 2 from J, leaving 11 bases between them. This CDR3 is 12 amino acids long. The CDR3 sequence: CSGRVLNTEAFF. CDR3 DNA sequence: TGCAGCGGCAGGGTATTAAACACTGAAGCTTTCTTT.

The chain uses TRBV10-3 and TRBJ2-5; TRBD2 matches at 7 bases. The germline gives CDR1 ENHRY, CDR2 SYGVKD. V shed 7 bases and J 3 bases; nucleotides not matched to a gene: 2. The CDR3 is made up of 12 amino acids. The CDR3 DNA reads TGTGCCATCAAGAGCGGGGAAGAGACCCAGTACTTC. Protein sequence: CAIKSGEETQYF.

CDR3 nucleotide sequence: TGTGCCAGCAGCCGGAATACAGGGGGCTTAGCCAAAAACATTCAGTACTTC. It yields the protein CASSRNTGGLAKNIQYF. The chain links TRBV4-2 to TRBJ2-4, with 9 bases fitting TRBD1. The ends lost 4 bases at V and 0 bases at J; junction bases unmatched: 7. The CDR3 is 17 amino acids. CDR1 is LGHNA, CDR2 YNFKEQ, per germline.

J is TRBJ1-4 and V is TRBV14; a weak D match, TRBD1 (5 bases). CDR1 and CDR2 (germline): SGHDN, FVKESK. The CDR3 is made up of 15 amino acids. V was trimmed by 1 base and J by 7 bases, leaving 13 bases between them. CDR3 bases: TGTGCCAGCAGCCAAGTGAGGGGTTCCGGTGAAAAACTGTTTTTT. Translation gives CASSQVRGSGEKLFF.

V is TRBV5-1 and J is TRBJ2-5, with D possibly matching TRBD1 (5 bases). The ends were cut back, 3 bases at V and 6 bases at J, with 15 bases in the middle. Per the germline V gene, CDR1 is SGHRS and CDR2 is YFSETQ. CDR3 size: 14 residues. CDR3 region: CASSSGGAQKTQYF. The CDR3 DNA reads as TGCGCCAGCAGCTCCGGTGGGGCCCAGAAGACCCAGTACTTC.

The chain carries TRBV11-2 and TRBJ2-7, with D perhaps matching TRBD1 (6 bases). The V end was cut by 5 bases, the J end by 4 bases, with 21 bases between. The germline CDR1 and CDR2 sequences are SGHAT and FQNNGV. There are 16 residues in the CDR3. The CDR3 sequence: CASSPPSTGTTYEQYF. In DNA form, the CDR3 reads TGTGCCAGCAGCCCACCTTCCACCGGGACAACTTACGAGCAGTACTTC.